The T cell receptor beta chain described here comes from a study of blood T cell repertoires in COVID-19. Study overall: Samples of COVID-19 (acute and convalescent) were obtained from the United States, Italy and Spain. In each case, the material was cDNA or gDNA derived from T cells, B-cell-depleted T cells, or PBMCs.

V lost 4 bases, J lost 4 bases, and 11 bases lay in between. The CDR3 loop spans 13 amino acids. Germline V gene data show CDR1 as SGDLS and CDR2 as YYNGEE. Each exposed participant met a COVID-19 case in the 2 weeks preceding study entry. In the authors' workflow: Nucleated cell counts were estimated from reference gene primer amplification. Here immunoSEQ multiplex PCR was the method, and the copy in TCRdb shows in-frame clones only, minus some. D and trimming were read from the DNA, whereas the V and J calls and clone size are those reported in that table. The repertoire holds more than 300,000 clones, with 90% to 95% as singletons.

The specimen was PBMCs or T cells enriched from blood (not recorded which). This chain uses TRBV9 with TRBJ1-2, with D maybe TRBD1 (6 bases). This receptor was identified in a woman in her twenties or thirties who had been exposed to COVID-19. Here the CDR3 reads CASSWLQGYGYTF. The CDR3, as DNA: TGTGCCAGCAGCTGGCTACAGGGCTATGGCTACACCTTC.